This passage covers 16 T cell receptor beta chains from one sample sequenced in a study of blood T cells in healthy people across ages. Primers used in a second PCR of roughly 6 to 11 cycles were a sample-barcoded 5' primer and a J-beta primer mix. TCRdb called the 5' RACE reads again in MiXCR, with one record for every CDR3 protein. The table has roughly 650,000 distinct CDR3 sequences, about 30% seen once; the top ten hold 15%. Sequenced: blood. These receptor sequences come from a woman of 80 years or more in good health.

This clonotype was picked up one time. The rearrangement joins TRBV20-1 to TRBJ2-3; TRBD2 matches 8 bases. Germline CDR1 and CDR2: DFQATT and SNEGSKA (reference sequence). The V segment lost 0 bases and the J segment 0 bases; nucleotides outside the gene matches: 11. The CDR3 covers 18 residues. In nucleotides, the CDR3 is TGCAGTGCTAGAGATTTCCCTTGGGCTAGCGGGAGCACAGATACGCAGTATTTT. Amino acid sequence: CSARDFPWASGSTDTQYF.

This clonotype was seen repeatedly, ten times or more. This chain links TRBV7-9 with TRBJ2-7; D assignment may be TRBD1 or TRBD2 (5 bases each). The CDR3 is 13 amino acids. CDR1 and CDR2 from the germline V gene are SEHNR and FQNEAQ (reference sequence). Between the trimmed V and J ends, which lost 8 bases and 2 bases, there was a span of 13 bases. The CDR3 is CASGEPGPYEQYF. CDR3 sequence (DNA): TGTGCCAGCGGGGAACCGGGGCCCTACGAGCAGTACTTC. Supplemented by reference TRBV7-9 and TRBJ2-7, the full variable domain reads DTGVSQNPRHKITKRGQNVTFRCDPISEHNRLYWYRQTLGQGPEFLTYFQNEAQLEKSRLLSDRFSAERPKGSFSTLEIQRTEQGDSAMYLCASGEPGPYEQYFGPGTRLTVT.

This clonotype occurred many times. J is TRBJ2-7 and V is TRBV20-1; D is uncertain. Germline CDR1 and CDR2: DFQATT and SNEGSKA (reference sequence). V was shortened by 7 bases and J by 5 bases, with 18 bases between the two germline ends. This CDR3 contains 13 residues. The CDR3 DNA sequence: TGCAGTGTCCATATATCTGCGAGAGACGAGCAGTACTTC. Translation: CSVHISARDEQYF.

The V and J genes are TRBV2 and TRBJ2-2; 7 bases line up with TRBD1. Germline V CDR1 and CDR2: SNHLY, FYNNEI. The CDR3 is 12 residues long. V dropped 8 bases and J dropped 6; count of bases not matched to a gene: 3. The CDR3 loop reads CASETGSGELFF. The DNA for the CDR3 is TGTGCCAGCGAGACAGGGTCCGGGGAGCTGTTTTTT.

This clonotype was counted many times. In DNA form, the CDR3 reads TGTGCCAGCATACTCCAGGGGGCCGGAGAGACCCAGTACTTC. It translates to CASILQGAGETQYF. The chain is built from TRBV28 and TRBJ2-5; 8 positions match TRBD1. Unmatched junction bases numbered 8, after V lost 7 bases and J lost 4 bases. CDR1 MDHEN and CDR2 SYDVKM come from the germline V gene. This CDR3 has 14 amino acids.

Note on this clonotype: Possible read error: a much larger clone is one base away. The V and J genes are TRBV12-3 or TRBV12-4 and TRBJ2-1, with 7 bases identical to TRBD1. The DNA end is more similar to TRBJ2-7, so the J call may be wrong. The length of the CDR3 is 15 residues. The CDR3 reads CASSPRDSSYNEQYF. The DNA of the CDR3 is TGTGCCAGCAGTCCCAGGGACAGCTCCTACAATGAGCAGTACTTC.

Ten or more counts support this clonotype. The chain employs TRBV9 and TRBJ2-1, with unresolved D. This CDR3 has 13 residues. V lost 1 base and J lost 5, with 7 bases in between. The germline V gene encodes CDR1 SGDLS and CDR2 YYNGEE. CDR3 loop: CASSVSTHNEQFF. The CDR3 coding sequence is TGTGCCAGCAGCGTATCAACTCACAATGAGCAGTTCTTC.

A remark on this clonotype: The junction differs from germline at one of its ends, possibly a read error. The V gene is TRBV25-1, the J gene TRBJ1-2, with 7 positions matching TRBD1. Germline CDR1 reads MGHDK; CDR2 reads SYGVNS. This CDR3 contains 15 residues. The CDR3 reads CASSELGGLHYGCTF. CDR3 DNA sequence: TGTGCCAGCAGTGAGTTAGGGGGCTTACACTATGGCTGCACCTTC.

This clonotype has more than one count but fewer than ten. The chain joins TRBV5-1 to TRBJ2-7; perhaps TRBD1 as D (5 bases). Deletions cut 0 bases from V and 7 bases from J, with 14 bases between. CDR1 is SGHRS, CDR2 YFSETQ, per germline. The CDR3 consists of 14 residues. The CDR3 sequence is CASSLVQGQHEQYF. The DNA of the CDR3 is TGCGCCAGCAGCTTGGTTCAGGGCCAACATGAGCAGTACTTC. Combining the CDR3 with reference TRBV5-1 and TRBJ2-7 gives the whole variable domain KAGVTQTPRYLIKTRGQQVTLSCSPISGHRSVSWYQQTPGQGLQFLFEYFSETQRNKGNFPGRFSGRQFSNSRSEMNVSTLELGDSALYLCASSLVQGQHEQYFGPGTRLTVT.

This clonotype was seen at least ten times. The V gene is TRBV9, the J gene TRBJ2-3, with TRBD1 identical over 8 bases. The trim removed 0 bases at V and 3 bases at J, leaving 9 bases unmatched. Germline V gene data show CDR1 as SGDLS and CDR2 as YYNGEE. The CDR3 loop spans 17 amino acids. This CDR3 is CASSVEGSGGFTDTQYF. The CDR3 DNA reads as TGTGCCAGCAGCGTAGAAGGGTCAGGGGGCTTTACAGATACGCAGTATTTT. The full variable domain, rest sourced from reference TRBV9 and TRBJ2-3, is DSGVTQTPKHLITATGQRVTLRCSPRSGDLSVYWYQQSLDQGLQFLIQYYNGEERAKGNILERFSAQQFPDLHSELNLSSLELGDSALYFCASSVEGSGGFTDTQYFGPGTRLTVL.

This clonotype has ten or more counts. The chain couples TRBV5-1 to TRBJ1-2; no firm D call. Trimming stripped 4 bases from V and 5 bases from J, with 18 bases between. There are 15 residues in the CDR3. Per the germline V gene, CDR1 is SGHRS and CDR2 is YFSETQ. CDR3 in DNA: TGCGCCAGCAGCCCTTTTCCCCTGGCGGTATATGGCTACACCTTC. This encodes CASSPFPLAVYGYTF.

This clonotype has ten or more counts. V usage is TRBV11-2 and J usage is TRBJ2-2; 10 bases match TRBD1. J was trimmed by 7 bases and V by 2 bases; bases with no gene match: 13. Germline CDR1 reads SGHAT; CDR2 reads FQNNGV. This CDR3 is built from 18 residues. The CDR3 region has the DNA TGTGCCAGCAGCTTATTTCAAACCGGGACAGGGGAAAACGGGGAGCTGTTTTTT. Translating gives CASSLFQTGTGENGELFF.

Ten or more counts support this clonotype. The chain carries TRBV7-3 and TRBJ2-1, with 14 bases lining up with TRBD2. Germline loops: CDR1 SGHTA, CDR2 FQGTGA. The length of the CDR3 is 16 residues. V lost 2 bases to trimming and J lost 8 bases; unmatched junction nucleotides: 5. The CDR3 here is CASSLGLAGGEDEQFF. The CDR3 DNA is TGTGCCAGCAGCTTAGGACTAGCGGGGGGTGAAGATGAGCAGTTCTTC.

V and J are TRBV6-2 or TRBV6-3 and TRBJ1-5; D ambiguous. The V and J ends lost 6 bases and 3 bases respectively, with 9 bases between them. Germline CDR1 and CDR2: MNHEY and SVGEGT. CDR3 length: 13 residues. The CDR3 reads CASSKGYNQPQHF. The CDR3 coding sequence is TGTGCCAGCAGCAAGGGTTACAATCAGCCCCAGCATTTT.

V gene TRBV4-2 combines with J gene TRBJ1-1; D unclear. CDR1 is LGHNA and CDR2 is YNFKEQ in the germline V gene. The CDR3 extends over 14 amino acids. The V end was cut by 0 bases, the J end by 5 bases, with 10 bases between. In nucleotides, the CDR3 is TGTGCCAGCAGCCAAGATTCGGGGAGTACTGAAGCTTTCTTT. Protein sequence: CASSQDSGSTEAFF.

This clonotype was counted a single time. The rearrangement uses TRBV30 and TRBJ1-4; D not resolved. Germline V lookup: CDR1 GTSNPN, CDR2 SVGIG (reference sequence). The CDR3 has 13 residues. Between the trimmed V and J ends, which lost 3 bases and 4 bases, there was a span of 9 bases. The CDR3 bases are TGTGCCTGGAGAGTCAGTGTTAATGAAAAACTGTTTTTT. This sequence encodes CAWRVSVNEKLFF.